Presented here are 18 T cell receptor beta chains from one specimen sequenced in a study of regulatory T cells in long-lasting Graves disease (dated by TCRdb to 2020 to 2023). The time point label, read with the paper, signifies: newly diagnosed GD, antithyroid drugs for less than 3 months. RNA was extracted from PBMCs in TRIzol for both TCR sequencing and RNA sequencing. Libraries were made using multiplex PCR. Sequencing instrument: Illumina HiSeq 4000. TCR beta libraries were built with iRepertoire HTBI primers and Arm-PCR amplification of CDR3 regions. TCRdb applied fastp at Q25 and MiXCR to the public reads, then kept only in-frame beta chains. CDR3 protein sequences are deduplicated, and each keeps its most common genes and DNA. Here the sample has around 330,000 distinct CDR3 sequences; about a sixth occur a single time. The top ten hold more than 35% of the sample. Sample: peripheral blood mononuclear cells (PBMCs), taken at new diagnosis, from a patient treated with antithyroid drugs. Receptor source: a female donor with Graves disease.

Ten or more counts support this clonotype. The chain links TRBV19 to TRBJ1-5; no clear D. V was trimmed by 0 bases and J by 7 bases, leaving 10 bases between them. Germline assignment: CDR1 LNHDA and CDR2 SQIVND (reference sequence). The length of the CDR3 is 14 residues. The CDR3, as DNA: TGTGCCAGTAGTATAGACGGGGAGGAGCAGCCCCAGCATTTT. Translated: CASSIDGEEQPQHF.

Note on this clonotype: With only one base between it and a far larger clone, this is likely a read error. This sequence joins TRBV27 and TRBJ1-2, with D possibly matching TRBD1 (5 bases). Germline V CDR1 and CDR2: MNHEY, SMNVEV (reference sequence). This CDR3 region has 14 residues. The CDR3 spells CTSSLSGQGGGYTF. CDR3 in DNA: TGTACCAGCAGTTTAAGTGGGCAGGGTGGTGGCTACACCTTC.

V is TRBV25-1 and J is TRBJ2-3; D ambiguous. The V gene lost 3 bases and the J gene lost 3 bases, with 10 bases spanning the gap. The CDR3 runs 14 residues. Germline V gene sequence: CDR1 MGHDK, CDR2 SYGVNS. CDR3 coding DNA: TGTGCCAGCAGTGACGCCCCGATTACAGATACGCAGTATTTT. This sequence encodes CASSDAPITDTQYF.

This clonotype was detected many times. The gene calls are TRBV4-1 and TRBJ2-1; possible D gene TRBD1, 6 bases. This CDR3 spans 16 amino acids. Deletions cut 0 bases from V and 4 bases from J, with 13 bases between. Germline CDR1 MGHRA, CDR2 YSYEKL. This CDR3 is CASSQEGAETYNEQFF. In nucleotides, the CDR3 is TGCGCCAGCAGCCAAGAGGGGGCGGAGACGTACAATGAGCAGTTCTTC.

This clonotype was found many times. The chain has TRBV10-3 and TRBJ1-6, with 7 positions matching TRBD1. The CDR3 contains 15 residues. The germline CDR1 and CDR2 sequences are ENHRY and SYGVKD. V gave up 6 bases and J gave up 1 base; unmatched junction bases: 3. The CDR3 is CAIRGDSSYNSPLHF. The CDR3 DNA sequence: TGTGCCATCAGGGGGGACAGTTCCTATAATTCACCCCTCCACTTT.

This clonotype came up once. The gene calls are TRBV5-1 and TRBJ2-3; TRBD1 matches at 8 bases. Germline assignment: CDR1 SGHRS and CDR2 YFSETQ. This CDR3 spans 14 amino acids. The V and J ends lost 4 bases and 2 bases, in that order; junction bases with no gene match: 3. CDR3 sequence reads: CASSADRVTDTQYF. CDR3 DNA: TGCGCCAGCAGCGCGGACAGGGTCACAGATACGCAGTATTTT.

This clonotype was counted at least ten times. This chain uses TRBV20-1 with TRBJ2-7; 8 nucleotides agree with TRBD1. Germline V gene data show CDR1 as DFQATT and CDR2 as SNEGSKA (reference sequence). The junction had 7 bases not matched to a gene; V was cut back by 5 bases and J by 1 base. This CDR3 spans 14 amino acids. DNA for the CDR3: TGCAGTGCTGAGGACAGGGTGAGGTCCTACGAGCAGTACTTC. Protein product: CSAEDRVRSYEQYF.

The gene calls are TRBV7-8 and TRBJ2-2; either TRBD1 or TRBD2 may fit D (5 bases each). Germline V lookup: CDR1 SGHVS, CDR2 FQNEAQ. Trimming removed 2 bases at V and 9 bases at J, with 7 bases between. The CDR3 runs 12 residues. As DNA, the CDR3 is TGTGCCAGCAGCTTATGGGGGAGGGAGCTGTTTTTT. This codes for CASSLWGRELFF.

In this sample, this clonotype turned up a few times. A read error may account for a junction end that differs from germline. This sequence joins TRBV7-9 and TRBJ2-5; D call uncertain. The germline V gene encodes CDR1 SEHNR and CDR2 FQNEAQ (reference sequence). There are 8 residues in the CDR3. The CDR3 DNA sequence: TGTGCCAGCAGCTTAGAGGATTTC. This gives the protein CASSLEDF.

On this clonotype itself: One base away lies a much larger clone, so this may be a sequencing read error. The rearrangement uses TRBV6-8 and TRBJ1-4; 7 bases align to TRBD1. The CDR3 is 15 residues long. Germline V gives CDR1 MNHGY, CDR2 SAAAGT. CDR3 DNA sequence: TGTTCCAGCAGTTCCGGGCAGGGGGATAATGAAAAACTGTTTTTT. It specifies CSSSSGQGDNEKLFF.

The chain joins TRBV3-1 to TRBJ2-7; D unresolved. This CDR3 region has 18 residues. From germline, CDR1 is LGHDT and CDR2 YNNKEL (reference sequence). V was cut by 0 bases and J by 3 bases, with 21 bases left in between. CDR3 sequence (DNA): TGTGCCAGCAGCCAAGATCTTGTCAGTCTCTCCTTTGGCTACGAGCAGTACTTC. Translation: CASSQDLVSLSFGYEQYF.

This clonotype has at least ten counts. V and J are TRBV25-1 and TRBJ2-3, with D hard to call. CDR1 and CDR2 (germline): MGHDK, SYGVNS. V lost 1 base and J lost 3, with 2 bases in between. The CDR3 is 12 residues long. The CDR3 DNA reads TGTGCCAGCAGTGAATTAACAGATACGCAGTATTTT. It encodes CASSELTDTQYF.

Many counts were recorded for this clonotype. This sequence joins TRBV28 and TRBJ2-7; weak D call: TRBD2 (6 bases). Germline V gene lookup returns CDR1 MDHEN and CDR2 SYDVKM. This CDR3 region has 15 residues. V lost 2 bases, J lost 5 bases, and 16 bases lay in between. As DNA, the CDR3 is TGTGCCAGCAGTTTAATAGGACGGGAGCTCGACGAGCAGTACTTC. Translation: CASSLIGRELDEQYF.

The sample holds many counts of this clonotype. This sequence joins TRBV28 and TRBJ1-3; D remains ambiguous. V was clipped by 2 bases and J by 8 bases, with 13 bases between them. Germline CDR1 reads MDHEN; CDR2 reads SYDVKM. The CDR3 totals 14 residues. The CDR3 sequence is CASSLTSPPDTIYF. CDR3 bases: TGTGCCAGCAGTTTAACATCCCCCCCGGACACCATATATTTT. Full variable domain (outside the CDR3, taken from reference TRBV28 and TRBJ1-3): DVKVTQSSRYLVKRTGEKVFLECVQDMDHENMFWYRQDPGLGLRLIYFSYDVKMKEKGDIPEGYSVSREKKERFSLILESASTNQTSMYLCASSLTSPPDTIYFGEGSWLTVV.

This clonotype appeared a single time. A read error is possible here, since a much larger clone lies one base away. V gene TRBV29-1 combines with J gene TRBJ2-1; 11 bases are a match to TRBD1. The CDR3 runs 13 residues. After removal of 4 bases from V and 10 bases from J, the junction contained 6 bases not matched to a gene. Germline assignment: CDR1 SQVTM and CDR2 ANQGSEA. This CDR3 reads CSVGGTGGYEQFF. CDR3 coding DNA: TGCAGCGTTGGCGGGACAGGGGGGTACGAGCAGTTCTTC.

There are many counts of this clonotype. V usage is TRBV28 and J usage is TRBJ2-1; D may be TRBD2 (7 bases). CDR3 length: 18 residues. Between the trimmed V and J ends, which lost 8 bases and 7 bases, there was a span of 30 bases. Germline-derived CDR1 and CDR2 are MDHEN and SYDVKM. In DNA, the CDR3 is TGTGCCAGCCACAGGCCCATCTTAGGGGGAGGGCCTAATAATGAGCAGTTCTTC. Translated, it gives CASHRPILGGGPNNEQFF. The full variable domain, with the rest looked up from reference TRBV28 and TRBJ2-1, is DVKVTQSSRYLVKRTGEKVFLECVQDMDHENMFWYRQDPGLGLRLIYFSYDVKMKEKGDIPEGYSVSREKKERFSLILESASTNQTSMYLCASHRPILGGGPNNEQFFGPGTRLTVL.

This clonotype was seen many times. The chain combines TRBV19 with TRBJ2-7; D call uncertain. Trimming removed 6 bases from V and 1 base from J, with 19 bases in between. The CDR3 runs to 16 residues. Germline lookup yields CDR1 LNHDA and CDR2 SQIVND (reference sequence). The CDR3 reads CASSNGEEGNSYEQYF. In DNA, the CDR3 is TGTGCCAGTAGCAACGGCGAGGAAGGGAATTCCTACGAGCAGTACTTC.

This clonotype was found many times. The J gene is TRBJ1-5, the V gene TRBV11-2, with D uncertain. V lost 2 bases to trimming and J lost 5 bases, with 7 bases between them. This CDR3 has 13 amino acids. CDR1 and CDR2 from the germline V gene are SGHAT and FQNNGV. In DNA, the CDR3 is TGTGCCAGCAGCTTATCGGAGGATCAGCCCCAGCATTTT. Its protein is CASSLSEDQPQHF.